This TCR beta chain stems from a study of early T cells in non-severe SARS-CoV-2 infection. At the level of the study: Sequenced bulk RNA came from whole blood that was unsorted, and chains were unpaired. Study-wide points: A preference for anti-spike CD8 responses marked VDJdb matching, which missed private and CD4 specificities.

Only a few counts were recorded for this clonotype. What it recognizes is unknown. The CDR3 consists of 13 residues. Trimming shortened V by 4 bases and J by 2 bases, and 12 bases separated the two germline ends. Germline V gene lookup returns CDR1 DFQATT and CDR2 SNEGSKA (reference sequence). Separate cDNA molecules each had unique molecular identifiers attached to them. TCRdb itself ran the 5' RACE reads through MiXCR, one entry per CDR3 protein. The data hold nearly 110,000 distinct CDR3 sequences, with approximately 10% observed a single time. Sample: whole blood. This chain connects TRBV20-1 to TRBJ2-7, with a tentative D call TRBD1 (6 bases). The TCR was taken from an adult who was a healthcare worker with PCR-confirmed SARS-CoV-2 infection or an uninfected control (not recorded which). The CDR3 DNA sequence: TGCAGTGCTAACACAGGGCCGGCCTACGAGCAGTACTTC. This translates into CSANTGPAYEQYF.